This T cell receptor beta chain was identified in a study of technical replicates of blood from a few donors. Assay: immunoSEQ multiplex PCR; the TCRdb copy retains only in-frame clones and omits some. Among about 63,000 clones, around 84% were seen once, and the ten largest hold 5% to 6.5%. This clone was seen more than once but under ten times. The CDR3 runs to 15 residues. The V segment lost 2 bases and the J segment 3 bases; nucleotides outside the gene matches: 4. Germline CDR1 SGHKS, CDR2 YYEKEE (reference sequence). This clonotype was obtained from a human donor in good health. Some clones in this sample may be carry-over from other donors' samples. The chain joins TRBV5-5 to TRBJ2-1; 8 bases line up with TRBD1. Sequenced: PBMCs. DNA for the CDR3: TGTGCCAGCAGCTTTCAGGGGGCGGTCTACAATGAGCAGTTCTTC. This encodes CASSFQGAVYNEQFF.